The clone carrying this TCR beta chain was detected many times. The antigen is undetermined. This entry belongs to a study of CD8 T cells in ankylosing spondylitis. General study points: In the blood and synovial fluid of reactive arthritis, some motif variants had been previously reported. A motif of 8 or 9 highly homologous TCR beta variants was seen as apparently characteristic of ankylosing spondylitis blood. Significantly higher representation of disease-linked clones was reported for matched ankylosing spondylitis synovial fluid.

TCRdb re-derived calls from the 5' RACE reads in MiXCR, one entry per CDR3 protein. The sample records 750,000 to 850,000 distinct CDR3 sequences, about 11% being singletons. The CDR3 spans 13 residues. V was cut by 2 bases and J by 5 bases, with 7 bases left in between. CDR1 is MNHEY and CDR2 is SVGAGI in the germline V gene. Sequenced material: blood, either unsorted or a sorted T cell fraction (not recorded which). This TCR derives from a male donor with ankylosing spondylitis. The chain couples TRBV6-5 to TRBJ2-1; D is unresolved. CDR3 loop: CASSYDPDNEQFF. The CDR3 coding sequence is TGTGCCAGCAGTTACGACCCTGACAATGAGCAGTTCTTC.